These 30 T cell receptor beta chains were all obtained from the same sample, sequenced in a study of cytomegalovirus exposure and HLA in healthy donors. Both 60 Vbeta primers and 13 Jbeta primers went into the PCR. The assay was immunoSEQ multiplex PCR, and TCRdb's table has in-frame clones only and misses some. The sample shows around 170,000 clones, around 86% of them seen only once. Sequencing was done on a sample of PBMCs. All receptors derive from a woman under 30 in good health and CMV-seronegative.

This clone has just a few counts. This sample includes further DNA sequences coding for the same CDR3. Here the CDR3 reads CASSLAVGVNTEAFF. The CDR3 DNA sequence: TGTGCCAGCAGCTTAGCGGTGGGAGTGAACACTGAAGCTTTCTTT. The rearrangement joins TRBV7-2 to TRBJ1-1; D gene unclear. Germline lookup yields CDR1 SGHTA and CDR2 FQGNSA. The CDR3 is 15 amino acids. Trimming took 0 bases from V and 0 from J, leaving 8 bases between them.

The V and J genes are TRBV27 and TRBJ1-1, with D perhaps matching TRBD1 (6 bases). CDR1 is MNHEY and CDR2 is SMNVEV in the germline V gene (reference sequence). The CDR3 has 15 amino acids. V shed 7 bases and J shed 0 bases, with 15 bases lying between them. The CDR3 region is CASKGQGKMNTEAFF. DNA for the CDR3: TGTGCCAGCAAAGGGCAGGGGAAGATGAACACTGAAGCTTTCTTT.

The chain joins TRBV9 to TRBJ1-4, with D maybe TRBD1 (6 bases). V was cut by 3 bases and J by 4 bases, with 13 bases left in between. Germline CDR1 is SGDLS and CDR2 is YYNGEE. This CDR3 is built from 15 residues. The CDR3 here is CASSATGQHNEKLFF. The CDR3, as DNA: TGTGCCAGCAGCGCAACGGGACAACATAATGAAAAACTGTTTTTT.

The chain has TRBV6-6 and TRBJ1-4; D ambiguous. CDR3 size: 16 residues. Germline CDR1 MNHNY, CDR2 SVGAGI (reference sequence). V was pared by 4 bases and J by 1 base, with 13 bases between. The CDR3 coding sequence is TGTGCCAGCAGTTTTGGGGAAGGGAGAACTAATGAAAAACTGTTTTTT. Amino acid sequence: CASSFGEGRTNEKLFF.

The gene calls are TRBV6-1 and TRBJ1-5; no definite D call. Germline CDR1 MNHNS, CDR2 SASEGT. The CDR3 has 19 amino acids. The V end was cut by 1 base, the J end by 1 base, with 20 bases between. As DNA, the CDR3 is TGTGCCAGCAGTGAAGAGAGGGCGGGTAGGAAAATGAGCAATCAGCCCCAGCATTTT. The encoded protein is CASSEERAGRKMSNQPQHF.

The chain recombines TRBV7-9 with TRBJ2-5; 12 bases align to TRBD2. Germline values: CDR1 SEHNR, CDR2 FQNEAQ (reference sequence). Trimming took 6 bases from V and 5 from J; bases not matched to a gene: 1. CDR3 length: 13 residues. CDR3 sequence reads: CASRGTSGETQYF. CDR3 coding DNA: TGTGCCAGCAGGGGGACTAGCGGGGAGACCCAGTACTTC. Supplemented by reference TRBV7-9 and TRBJ2-5, the full variable domain reads DTGVSQNPRHKITKRGQNVTFRCDPISEHNRLYWYRQTLGQGPEFLTYFQNEAQLEKSRLLSDRFSAERPKGSFSTLEIQRTEQGDSAMYLCASRGTSGETQYFGPGTRLLVL.

This chain joins TRBV2 and TRBJ2-7, with unresolved D. CDR1 is SNHLY and CDR2 is FYNNEI in the germline V gene. Trimming pared 7 bases from V and 4 bases from J, leaving 8 bases between. The CDR3 is 11 residues long. CDR3 residues: CASTPEYEQYF. Written as DNA, the CDR3 is TGTGCCAGCACCCCGGAGTACGAGCAGTACTTC.

The rearrangement links TRBV19 to TRBJ2-3; 8 positions agree with TRBD2. The length of the CDR3 is 15 residues. Germline CDR1 is LNHDA and CDR2 is SQIVND (reference sequence). V lost 8 bases to trimming and J lost 2 bases; unmatched junction nucleotides: 9. CDR3 sequence (DNA): TGTGCCAGTTGCCGAGCGGGGGCCCCCACAGATACGCAGTATTTT. Its protein product is CASCRAGAPTDTQYF. The whole variable domain, filled in from reference TRBV19 and TRBJ2-3, reads DGGITQSPKYLFRKEGQNVTLSCEQNLNHDAMYWYRQDPGQGLRLIYYSQIVNDFQKGDIAEGYSVSREKKESFPLTVTSAQKNPTAFYLCASCRAGAPTDTQYFGPGTRLTVL.

The chain links TRBV11-2 to TRBJ1-6; weak D call: TRBD1 (6 bases). The CDR3 is 16 amino acids. Germline CDR1 reads SGHAT; CDR2 reads FQNNGV. With 2 bases removed from V and 9 bases from J, the gap between germline ends came to 17 bases. The CDR3 region has the DNA TGTGCCAGCAGCTTATTATCAGGGGCCTCAAGTTCACCCCTCCACTTT. Translated: CASSLLSGASSSPLHF.

DNA for the CDR3: TGTGCCAGCAGCACAGGAGGACAGGGCTATGGCTACACCTTC. Residues: CASSTGGQGYGYTF. V and J are TRBV28 and TRBJ1-2; 8 nucleotides agree with TRBD1. Per the germline V gene, CDR1 is MDHEN and CDR2 is SYDVKM. The CDR3 extends over 14 amino acids. V lost 6 bases and J lost 4; bases outside the gene matches: 7.

The chain links TRBV6-5 to TRBJ1-4; TRBD1 agrees at 8 bases. Per the germline V gene, CDR1 is MNHEY and CDR2 is SVGAGI. The junction had 6 bases not matched to a gene; V was cut back by 4 bases and J by 8 bases. This CDR3 region has 14 residues. CDR3 in DNA: TGTGCCAGCAGTTCCGGGACAGGCGAGGAAAAACTGTTTTTT. This encodes CASSSGTGEEKLFF.

This CDR3 is CSVGPAGGKYNEQFF. CDR3 sequence (DNA): TGCAGCGTTGGGCCAGCGGGAGGGAAATACAATGAGCAGTTCTTC. This sequence joins TRBV29-1 and TRBJ2-1; 10 nucleotides line up with TRBD2. The V segment lost 4 bases and the J segment 4 bases; nucleotides outside the gene matches: 7. Germline values: CDR1 SQVTM, CDR2 ANQGSEA. The CDR3 runs to 15 residues.

The V call is TRBV19, the J call TRBJ1-5; 9 bases are shared with TRBD1. V lost 6 bases, J lost 1 base, and 4 bases stayed unmatched. The CDR3 is made up of 15 amino acids. CDR1 is LNHDA and CDR2 is SQIVND in the germline V gene (reference sequence). The CDR3: CASRKQGASNQPQHF. The CDR3 DNA sequence: TGTGCCAGTAGGAAACAGGGGGCGAGCAATCAGCCCCAGCATTTT.

The chain has TRBV5-1 and TRBJ2-1; TRBD2 matches 8 bases. Germline values: CDR1 SGHRS, CDR2 YFSETQ. The CDR3 is 15 amino acids. Germline trimming cut 2 bases from V and 6 bases from J; bases unmatched to any gene: 7. Here the CDR3 reads CASSLTSGVLNEQFF. CDR3 DNA: TGCGCCAGCAGCTTAACTAGCGGTGTTCTCAATGAGCAGTTCTTC.

This rearrangement joins TRBV19 to TRBJ1-5; maybe TRBD1 (6 bases). The V gene lost 4 bases and the J gene lost 4 bases, with 14 bases spanning the gap. Germline values: CDR1 LNHDA, CDR2 SQIVND (reference sequence). This CDR3 is 15 amino acids long. CDR3 in DNA: TGTGCCAGTAGTAGCAACACAGGGAGAAATCAGCCCCAGCATTTT. It yields the protein CASSSNTGRNQPQHF.

This chain joins TRBV15 and TRBJ2-7; weak D call: TRBD1 (5 bases). The CDR3 extends over 13 amino acids. The V gene's germline CDR1 is LNHNV and CDR2 YYDKDF (reference sequence). V shed 4 bases and J shed 4 bases, with 11 bases lying between them. CDR3 protein: CATSTTDTYEQYF. The DNA for the CDR3 is TGTGCCACCAGCACGACAGACACTTACGAGCAGTACTTC.

The chain joins TRBV7-9 to TRBJ1-1; D is possibly TRBD1 (6 bases). This CDR3 is built from 13 residues. Trimming left V 5 bases short and J 6 bases short, with 13 bases between. In germline, CDR1 is SEHNR, CDR2 FQNEAQ (reference sequence). CDR3 region: CASSPSDRPEAFF. The CDR3 coding sequence is TGTGCCAGCAGCCCAAGTGACAGGCCTGAAGCTTTCTTT. The full variable domain, in which reference TRBV7-9 and TRBJ1-1 provide the parts outside the CDR3, is DTGVSQNPRHKITKRGQNVTFRCDPISEHNRLYWYRQTLGQGPEFLTYFQNEAQLEKSRLLSDRFSAERPKGSFSTLEIQRTEQGDSAMYLCASSPSDRPEAFFGQGTRLTVV.

Details on this clone: This same CDR3 is encoded by further DNA sequences in the sample. V usage is TRBV10-3 and J usage is TRBJ1-1; a weak D match, TRBD1 (6 bases). The germline V gene has CDR1 ENHRY and CDR2 SYGVKD. V was trimmed by 6 bases and J by 0 bases, leaving 8 bases between them. CDR3 length: 13 amino acids. The CDR3 DNA is TGTGCCATCAGCACAGGGATGAACACTGAAGCTTTCTTT. This encodes CAISTGMNTEAFF.

This chain links TRBV5-1 with TRBJ2-5, with 8 bases matching TRBD1. CDR1 and CDR2 (germline): SGHRS, YFSETQ. The V and J ends lost 6 bases and 5 bases, in that order; junction bases with no gene match: 9. The CDR3 is 14 residues long. For the CDR3, the DNA is TGCGCCAGCAAGGTGGCAGGGGGCGGTGAGACCCAGTACTTC. It encodes CASKVAGGGETQYF.

The rearrangement uses TRBV5-6 and TRBJ2-1; D is possibly TRBD1 (6 bases). The CDR3 is made up of 16 amino acids. V lost 3 bases and J lost 4, with 17 bases in between. Germline loops: CDR1 SGHDT, CDR2 YYEEEE. The CDR3 sequence: CASSSTMDSPYNEQFF. The CDR3 region has the DNA TGTGCCAGCAGCTCCACCATGGACAGCCCTTACAATGAGCAGTTCTTC. Full variable domain (remainder filled in from reference TRBV5-6 and TRBJ2-1): DAGVTQSPTHLIKTRGQQVTLRCSPKSGHDTVSWYQQALGQGPQFIFQYYEEEERQRGNFPDRFSGHQFPNYSSELNVNALLLGDSALYLCASSSTMDSPYNEQFFGPGTRLTVL.

This clone was seen a few times. The chain uses TRBV21-1 and TRBJ2-7; the listed D gene, TRBD1, was not tested against the DNA. TRBV21-1 is marked as a pseudogene. The CDR3 spans 11 residues. The CDR3 coding sequence is TGTGCCATCCCACAGGGAATCGAGCAGTACTTC. This codes for CAIPQGIEQYF.

This rearrangement joins TRBV5-1 to TRBJ2-3, with 8 nucleotides matching TRBD2. CDR1 is SGHRS, CDR2 YFSETQ, per germline. V was pared by 1 base and J by 2 bases, with 3 bases of the junction left unmatched. The CDR3 has 15 residues. CDR3 amino acids: CASSLSGGTTDTQYF. CDR3 in DNA: TGCGCCAGCAGCTTGTCGGGAGGGACCACAGATACGCAGTATTTT.

The J gene is TRBJ2-3, the V gene TRBV5-1; 7 bases agree with TRBD2. Trimming cost V 0 bases and J 2 bases; bases outside gene matches: 6. Germline V CDR1 and CDR2: SGHRS, YFSETQ. The CDR3 extends over 16 amino acids. The CDR3 is CASSLVGREATDTQYF. CDR3 DNA sequence: TGCGCCAGCAGCTTGGTTGGTCGGGAGGCCACAGATACGCAGTATTTT.

The chain couples TRBV9 to TRBJ1-1; D uncertain. CDR3 length: 13 amino acids. The V end was cut by 3 bases, the J end by 6 bases, with 12 bases between. The V gene's germline CDR1 is SGDLS and CDR2 YYNGEE. In DNA, the CDR3 is TGTGCCAGCAGCGCCGGTCCTGTTCCTGAAGCTTTCTTT. Translated, it gives CASSAGPVPEAFF.

This chain connects TRBV28 to TRBJ2-7, with 10 bases that match TRBD2. This CDR3 has 15 residues. J lost 0 bases, V lost 6 bases, and 5 bases had no gene match. The germline gives CDR1 MDHEN, CDR2 SYDVKM. CDR3 region: CASSISGRPSYEQYF. CDR3 nucleotide sequence: TGTGCCAGCAGCATTAGCGGGAGGCCCTCCTACGAGCAGTACTTC.

The DNA for the CDR3 is TGTGCCAGCTCACCGCGAGGCGTGGCAGGGGCTGGAAACACCATATATTTT. It yields the protein CASSPRGVAGAGNTIYF. V usage is TRBV18 and J usage is TRBJ1-3; D is perhaps TRBD1 (6 bases). Germline V gene sequence: CDR1 KGHSH, CDR2 LQKENI. The CDR3 is made up of 17 amino acids. The V end was cut by 3 bases, the J end by 2 bases, with 17 bases between.

The chain combines TRBV19 with TRBJ2-1; TRBD1 aligns across 7 bases. J gave up 7 bases and V 7 bases, and 16 bases lay outside the gene matches. Germline loops: CDR1 LNHDA, CDR2 SQIVND (reference sequence). This CDR3 comprises 16 residues. The CDR3 region has the DNA TGTGCCAGTAAGAAACGTCGACAGGGCGGTACGAATGAGCAGTTCTTC. Translating it yields CASKKRRQGGTNEQFF. The whole variable domain, filled in from reference TRBV19 and TRBJ2-1, reads DGGITQSPKYLFRKEGQNVTLSCEQNLNHDAMYWYRQDPGQGLRLIYYSQIVNDFQKGDIAEGYSVSREKKESFPLTVTSAQKNPTAFYLCASKKRRQGGTNEQFFGPGTRLTVL.

This clone turned up a few times. CDR3 in amino acids: CASSPGTGINSPLHF. The DNA for the CDR3 is TGTGCCAGCAGTCCCGGGACAGGGATTAATTCACCCCTCCACTTT. This chain connects TRBV5-6 to TRBJ1-6, with 9 nucleotides matching TRBD1. Germline values: CDR1 SGHDT, CDR2 YYEEEE. With V trimmed by 5 bases and J by 6 bases, 6 bases remained unmatched. CDR3 length equals 15 residues.

The V call is TRBV6-1, the J call TRBJ1-6, with 9 nucleotides matching TRBD1. The CDR3 covers 15 residues. Germline CDR1 is MNHNS and CDR2 is SASEGT. The ends lost 2 bases at V and 9 bases at J; junction bases unmatched: 5. The CDR3 sequence: CASSERGQGSSPLHF. Written as DNA, the CDR3 is TGTGCCAGCAGTGAAAGGGGACAGGGAAGTTCACCCCTCCACTTT.

This chain links TRBV7-9 with TRBJ2-7, with 10 bases lining up with TRBD2. Germline trimming cut 6 bases from V and 0 bases from J; bases unmatched to any gene: 8. This CDR3 is 16 amino acids long. CDR1 SEHNR and CDR2 FQNEAQ come from the germline V gene (reference sequence). CDR3 loop: CASRITSGAFSYEQYF. CDR3 coding DNA: TGTGCCAGCAGAATTACTAGCGGGGCTTTCTCCTACGAGCAGTACTTC. Based on the CDR3 plus reference TRBV7-9 and TRBJ2-7, the full variable domain is DTGVSQNPRHKITKRGQNVTFRCDPISEHNRLYWYRQTLGQGPEFLTYFQNEAQLEKSRLLSDRFSAERPKGSFSTLEIQRTEQGDSAMYLCASRITSGAFSYEQYFGPGTRLTVT.